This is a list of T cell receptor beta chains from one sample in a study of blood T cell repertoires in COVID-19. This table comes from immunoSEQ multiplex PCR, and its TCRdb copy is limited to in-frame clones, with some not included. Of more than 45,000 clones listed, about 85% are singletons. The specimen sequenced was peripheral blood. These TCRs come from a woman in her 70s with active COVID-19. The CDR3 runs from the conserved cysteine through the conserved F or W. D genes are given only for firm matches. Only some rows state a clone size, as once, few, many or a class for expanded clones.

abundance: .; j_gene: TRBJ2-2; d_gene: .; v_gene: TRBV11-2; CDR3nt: TGTGCCAGCAGCTTAACAGGGAGAGACACCGGGGAGCTGTTTTTT; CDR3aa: CASSLTGRDTGELFF
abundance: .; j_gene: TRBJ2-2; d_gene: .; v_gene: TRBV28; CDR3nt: TGTGCCAGCACCGGGGGATCTCCTGGGCGTTGGGAGCTGTTTTTT; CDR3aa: CASTGGSPGRWELFF
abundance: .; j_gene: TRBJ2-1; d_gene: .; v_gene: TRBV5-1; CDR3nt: TGCGCCAGCAGCTTCATAAGCGCGGGCGCCTACAATGAGCAGTTCTTC; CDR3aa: CASSFISAGAYNEQFF
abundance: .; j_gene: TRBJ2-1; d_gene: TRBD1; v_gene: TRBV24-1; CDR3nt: TGTGCCACCAGTCCAGGACAGGTGTACAATGAGCAGTTCTTC; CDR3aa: CATSPGQVYNEQFF
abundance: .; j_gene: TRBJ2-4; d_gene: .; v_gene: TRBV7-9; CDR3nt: TGTGCCATCACACACAGGGAACTAGCCAAAAACATTCAGTACTTC; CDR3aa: CAITHRELAKNIQYF
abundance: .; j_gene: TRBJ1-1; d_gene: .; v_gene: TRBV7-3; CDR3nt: TGTGCCAGCAGCTTAACCCCGAACAGGGAGAACACTGAAGCTTTCTTT; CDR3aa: CASSLTPNRENTEAFF
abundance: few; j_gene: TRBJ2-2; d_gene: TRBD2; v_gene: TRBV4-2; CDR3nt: TGTGCCAGCAGCCAGGGAGGGCAGGGTACCGGGGAGCTGTTTTTT; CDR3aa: CASSQGGQGTGELFF
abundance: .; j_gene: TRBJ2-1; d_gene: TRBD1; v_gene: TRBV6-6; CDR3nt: TGTGCCAGCAGTTCGGGGGACAGGGGGCTCAATGAGCAGTTCTTC; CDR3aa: CASSSGDRGLNEQFF
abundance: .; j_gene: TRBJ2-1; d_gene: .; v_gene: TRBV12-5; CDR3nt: TGTGCTAGTGGTAATGTGGGGCATGAGCAGTTCTTC; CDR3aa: CASGNVGHEQFF
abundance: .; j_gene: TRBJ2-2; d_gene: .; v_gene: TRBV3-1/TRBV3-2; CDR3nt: TGTGCCAGCAGGCGACTAGCCGGGGAGCTGTTTTTT; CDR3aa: CASRRLAGELFF
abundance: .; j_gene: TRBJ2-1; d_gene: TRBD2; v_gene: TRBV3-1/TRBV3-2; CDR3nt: TGTGCCAGCAGCCAACGCGGGGGGGGCTCCTACAATGAGCAGTTCTTC; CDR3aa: CASSQRGGGSYNEQFF
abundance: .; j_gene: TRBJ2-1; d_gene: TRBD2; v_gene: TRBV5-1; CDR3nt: TGCGCCAGCAGCTTGGAGGGCGGGGGAAGTGATGAGCAGTTCTTC; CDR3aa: CASSLEGGGSDEQFF
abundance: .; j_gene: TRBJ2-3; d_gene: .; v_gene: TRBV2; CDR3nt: TGTGCCAGCAGTGGTGAAGCGGGTAAGGGAACGCAGTATTTT; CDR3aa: CASSGEAGKGTQYF
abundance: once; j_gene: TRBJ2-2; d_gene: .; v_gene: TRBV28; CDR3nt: TGTGCCAGCAGTTTATTGGTCAGGAACACCGGGGAGCTGTTTTTT; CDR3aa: CASSLLVRNTGELFF
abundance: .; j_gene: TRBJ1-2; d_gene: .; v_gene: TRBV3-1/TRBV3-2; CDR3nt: TGTGCCAGCAGCCAATACCAGGGGAACTATGGCTACACCTTC; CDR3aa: CASSQYQGNYGYTF
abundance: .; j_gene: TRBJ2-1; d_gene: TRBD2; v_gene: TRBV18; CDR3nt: TGTGCCAGCTCAGCAGAACTAGCGGGGGCCTCTAATGAGCAGTTCTTC; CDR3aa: CASSAELAGASNEQFF
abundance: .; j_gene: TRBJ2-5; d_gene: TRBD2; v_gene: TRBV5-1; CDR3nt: TGCGCCAGCAGCCTGGTCGTAGCGGGGCTTGAAGAGACCCAGTACTTC; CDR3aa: CASSLVVAGLEETQYF
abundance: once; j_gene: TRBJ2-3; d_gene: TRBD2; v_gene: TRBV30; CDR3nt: TGTGCCTGGAGTGTAAGCGGGAGGGGCACAGATACGCAGTATTTT; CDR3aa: CAWSVSGRGTDTQYF
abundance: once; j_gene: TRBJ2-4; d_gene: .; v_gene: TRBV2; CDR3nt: TGTGCCAGCGCAGGGGGGAACATTCAGTACTTC; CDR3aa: CASAGGNIQYF
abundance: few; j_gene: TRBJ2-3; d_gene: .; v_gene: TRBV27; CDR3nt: TGTGCCAGCAGTTCCCCTCGTTCTAGCACAGATACGCAGTATTTT; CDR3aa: CASSSPRSSTDTQYF